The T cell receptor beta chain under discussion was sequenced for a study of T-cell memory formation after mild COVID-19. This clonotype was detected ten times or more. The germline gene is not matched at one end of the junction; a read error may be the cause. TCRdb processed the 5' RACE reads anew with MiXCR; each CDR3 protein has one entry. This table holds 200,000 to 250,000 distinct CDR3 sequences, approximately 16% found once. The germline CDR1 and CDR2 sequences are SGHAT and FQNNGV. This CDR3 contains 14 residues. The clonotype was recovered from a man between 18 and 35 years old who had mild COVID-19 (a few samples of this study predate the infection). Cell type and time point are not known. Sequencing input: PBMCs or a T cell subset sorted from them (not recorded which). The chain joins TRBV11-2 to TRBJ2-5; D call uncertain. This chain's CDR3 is CASSIDIQAATQYF. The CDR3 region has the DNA TGTGCCAGCAGCATAGACATTCAGGCAGCGACCCAGTACTTC.